This T cell receptor beta chain was recovered during a study of blood T cell repertoires in COVID-19. For the study at large: Researchers got acute and convalescent COVID-19 samples from the United States, Italy and Spain.

The V gene's germline CDR1 is LNHDA and CDR2 SQIVND (reference sequence). V shed 6 bases and J 6 bases; nucleotides not matched to a gene: 8. CDR3 length equals 14 residues. The authors' processing: Reference gene primers were amplified, and this amplification served to estimate nucleated cell counts. Here immunoSEQ multiplex PCR was the method, and the copy in TCRdb shows in-frame clones only, minus some. The DNA was the basis for D and trimming; V, J and clone size are from that table. The sample gives hundreds of thousands of clones, just over 85% of which show up once; over 1.1% is in the top ten.

V usage is TRBV19 and J usage is TRBJ1-2; 9 nucleotides match TRBD1. Sample: peripheral blood. The clonotype comes from a woman in her twenties or thirties with active or convalescent COVID-19. CDR3 protein: CASRPTGGGHGYTF. DNA for the CDR3: TGTGCCAGTAGGCCAACAGGGGGCGGGCATGGCTACACCTTC.